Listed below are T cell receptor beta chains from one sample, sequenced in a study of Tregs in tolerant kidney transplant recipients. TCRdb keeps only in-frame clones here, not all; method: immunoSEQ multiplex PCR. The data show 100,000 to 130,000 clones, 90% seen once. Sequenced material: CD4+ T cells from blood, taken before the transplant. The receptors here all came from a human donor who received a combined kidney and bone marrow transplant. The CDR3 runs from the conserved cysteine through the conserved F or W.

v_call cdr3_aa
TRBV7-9 CASSTPTGPYGYTF
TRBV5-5 CASSLVGRDSGYTF
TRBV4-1 CASSQDGQGYGYTF
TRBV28 CASTRARALTYEQYF
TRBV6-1 CASEWGTGGGNGYTF
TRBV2 CASSENSGGNQPQHF
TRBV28 CASSPRNYGYTF
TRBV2 CASRNTEPQHF
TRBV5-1 CASSLDSSTEAFF
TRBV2 CASSRDRSYEQYF
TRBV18 CASSPNRDEQYF
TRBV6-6 CASRLGQGVWFAEAFF
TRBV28 CASSYRRDSRTYEQYF
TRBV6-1 CASTPAQAAGQYF
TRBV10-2 CASSKGDLNNQPQHF
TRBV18 CASSPSSDRAGELFF
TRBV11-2 CASSLPGLGAGTQYF
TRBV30 CAWGSNRYYGYTF
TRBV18 CASSPAKDRDHEQYF
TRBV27 CASSLSTTGAYTDTQYF
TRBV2 CASSEDRGGTDTQYF
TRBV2 CASSGRGLQPQHF
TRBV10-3 CAISVSGQGTDTQYF
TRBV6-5 CASSKYNEQFF
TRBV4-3 CASSQEGAGTEQFF
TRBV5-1 CASSLGQGSEAFF
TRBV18 CASSPEVDSNQPQHF
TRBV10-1 CASSEGGLLGDTQYF
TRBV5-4 CASSFSGASYNEQFF
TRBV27 CASSLSRVGPGVTGYTF
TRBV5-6 CASSWGVGETQYF
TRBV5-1 CASSLVGGNNEQFF
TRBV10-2 CASNRQQGANEQYF
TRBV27 CATRTGTGQSSEQFF
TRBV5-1 CASSLAVRSDTQYF
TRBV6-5 CASRRGGWPSEQFF
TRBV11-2 CASSMDRVAKNIQYF
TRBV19 CASSKPWRGTDTQYF
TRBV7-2 CASSLVGGQGASNQPQHF
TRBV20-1 CSARAADTQYF
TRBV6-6 CASSGRGEAFF
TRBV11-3 CASSMTAMNTEAFF
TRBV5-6 CASSLGRDRGGKLFF
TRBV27 CASRRVDTEAFF
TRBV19 CASRRTGGLLQETQYF
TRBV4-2 CASKGGPPSYEQYF
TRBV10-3 CATEAGDSYNEQFF
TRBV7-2 CASSLGGNHGNEQFF
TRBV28 CASSPIGRGTGSYEQYF